Each of the 14 T cell receptor beta chains below was sequenced from the same sample in a study of tumor-infiltrating lymphocytes in primary liver carcinoma. Between about 17 and 34 mg of unsorted bulk tissue served as the source from which RNA and DNA were co-extracted. Total RNA (around 500 ng) served as template for TCR beta cDNA synthesis primed by a constant-region primer. Three rounds of nested multiplex PCR with slightly modified ARM-PCR produced TCR beta libraries. The study ran its first two PCR rounds for approximately 11 cycles each, using TRBV1-TRBV30 forward primers and a C-beta reverse primer. TCRdb processed the multiplex PCR reads anew with MiXCR; each CDR3 protein has one entry. This sample carries about 97,000 distinct CDR3 sequences, more than 65% of them seen once, and the ten largest clones take approximately 12%. Sequencing was performed on liver tumor tissue from sampling region 2. Described subset: tumor region T2, inferior pole. These receptors all stem from a woman between 55 and 75 years old with primary liver carcinoma and hepatitis B virus infection.

As regards this clonotype: The junction departs from the called germline gene at one end, perhaps through a read error. The rearrangement links TRBV12-3 or TRBV12-4 to TRBJ1-1, with TRBD1 as a possible D gene (6 bases). This CDR3 contains 14 residues. Here the CDR3 DNA reads TGTGCCAGCAGTCCCGACCACAGGGACACTGAAGCTTCCTTT. Translating it yields CASSPDHRDTEASF.

To note about this clonotype: With a much larger clone just one base away, this may be a read error. This sequence joins TRBV20-1 and TRBJ1-6; weak D call: TRBD1 (6 bases). This CDR3 spans 17 amino acids. Germline V gene lookup returns CDR1 DFQATT and CDR2 SNEGSKA (reference sequence). The CDR3, as DNA: TGCGGTGCTAGAGTCGGGGGGCCGAGCTCCTATAATTCACCCCTCCACTTT. It encodes CGARVGGPSSYNSPLHF.

This clonotype turned up a few times. J is TRBJ2-5 and V is TRBV20-1, with D perhaps TRBD2 (5 bases). The CDR3 length is 13 residues. Germline CDR1 is DFQATT and CDR2 is SNEGSKA (reference sequence). CDR3 in amino acids: CSITSGGEETQYF. The CDR3 region has the DNA TGCTCCATCACCAGCGGTGGCGAGGAGACCCAGTACTTC.

This chain links TRBV6-6 with TRBJ2-7; no reliable D call. Per the germline V gene, CDR1 is MNHNY and CDR2 is SVGAGI (reference sequence). The CDR3 extends over 13 amino acids. Trimming shortened V by 8 bases and J by 2 bases, and 13 bases separated the two germline ends. The CDR3 is CASPKGQTYEQYF. The CDR3 DNA is TGTGCCAGCCCAAAAGGGCAGACCTACGAGCAGTACTTC.

The V and J genes are TRBV7-6 and TRBJ2-3; 14 nucleotides match TRBD2. With V trimmed by 4 bases and J by 9 bases, 3 bases remained unmatched. This CDR3 is built from 14 residues. The germline CDR1 and CDR2 sequences are SGHVS and FNYEAQ. CDR3 sequence (DNA): TGTGCCAGCAGCTCGGGACTAGCGGGAGTAACGCAGTATTTT. Translating it yields CASSSGLAGVTQYF.

The sample holds many counts of this clonotype. V gene TRBV28 combines with J gene TRBJ2-1; the match to TRBD2 covers 8 bases. CDR1 is MDHEN and CDR2 is SYDVKM in the germline V gene. This CDR3 comprises 16 residues. V was pared by 1 base and J by 4 bases, with 6 bases of the junction left unmatched. The CDR3 DNA is TGTGCCAGCAGTTTATCGGCTAGCGGGCTTTACAATGAGCAGTTCTTC. Translating gives CASSLSASGLYNEQFF.

A few counts support this clonotype. The rearrangement links TRBV28 to TRBJ2-3; 13 bases align to TRBD2. Trimming removed 6 bases from V and 5 bases from J; junction bases left unmatched: 8. This CDR3 is built from 16 residues. From germline, CDR1 is MDHEN and CDR2 SYDVKM. The CDR3 loop is CASSPGTSGVIDTQYF. The CDR3 DNA reads TGTGCCAGCAGCCCTGGGACTAGCGGGGTTATAGATACGCAGTATTTT.

With respect to this clonotype: A much bigger clone sits one base away, suggesting this may be a read error. The CDR3 DNA reads as TGCGCCAGCAGCCAAAGGGAGTACGGTGGTCAGCCCCAGCATTTT. This gives the protein CASSQREYGGQPQHF. V is TRBV4-1 and J is TRBJ1-5, with unresolved D. Germline V gene lookup returns CDR1 MGHRA and CDR2 YSYEKL. The V end lost 2 bases, the J end lost 6 bases, and 14 bases lay between the germline ends. The CDR3 runs to 15 residues.

This clonotype was recorded only once. The V gene is TRBV11-2, the J gene TRBJ2-7; possible D gene TRBD2, 6 bases. Looked up from germline, CDR1 is SGHAT and CDR2 is FQNNGV. There are 16 residues in the CDR3. V shed 4 bases and J shed 7 bases, with 23 bases lying between them. The chain's CDR3 is CASSYGGMTPGSEQYF. The DNA for the CDR3 is TGTGCCAGCAGCTACGGCGGGATGACCCCGGGAAGTGAGCAGTACTTC.

In the case of this clonotype: At one of its ends the junction is not consistent with the germline gene, which may arise from a read error. The rearrangement uses TRBV11-2 and TRBJ2-7, with 10 nucleotides matching TRBD1. This CDR3 contains 17 residues. Germline CDR1 and CDR2: SGHAT and FQNNGV. The CDR3 nucleotides read TGTGCCAGTAGCTTCCAACCGAGACAGGGGGCGCGTTACGAGCAGTACTTC. It yields the protein CASSFQPRQGARYEQYF.

As regards this clonotype: Its ends do not fully match the called genes, so a read error is possible. The chain employs TRBV28 and TRBJ2-5; TRBD2 matches at 11 bases. The CDR3 has 14 residues. The germline V gene encodes CDR1 MDHEN and CDR2 SYDVKM. DNA for the CDR3: TGTACCAGCAGGAACCTAGCGGGAGGAGAGACCCAGTACTTC. Translation: CTSRNLAGGETQYF. The whole variable domain, filled in from reference TRBV28 and TRBJ2-5, reads DVKVTQSSRYLVKRTGEKVFLECVQDMDHENMFWYRQDPGLGLRLIYFSYDVKMKEKGDIPEGYSVSREKKERFSLILESASTNQTSMYLCTSRNLAGGETQYFGPGTRLLVL.

As concerns this clonotype: Without the conserved terminal phenylalanine or tryptophan, this CDR3 likely stems from a read error. The rearrangement joins TRBV11-2 to TRBJ2-7; perhaps D is TRBD1 or TRBD2 (6 bases each). The CDR3 is 16 amino acids. The germline V gene encodes CDR1 SGHAT and CDR2 FQNNGV. The chain's CDR3 is CANSLASGAGGYEQYL. The DNA of the CDR3 is TGCGCCAACAGCTTAGCGTCGGGGGCAGGAGGCTACGAGCAGTACCTC.

As for this clonotype: A clone one base away is much larger, so this may be a read error. The CDR3 does not close with the conserved phenylalanine or tryptophan, likely indicating a read error. V usage is TRBV28 and J usage is TRBJ2-7, with D possibly TRBD2 on 6 matching bases. CDR3 length: 15 residues. CDR1 is MDHEN and CDR2 is SYDVKM in the germline V gene. The V gene lost 6 bases and the J gene lost 0 bases, with 15 bases spanning the gap. CDR3 residues: CASRLRSSVSYEQYL. DNA of the CDR3: TGTGCCAGCAGACTAAGATCTAGCGTCTCCTACGAGCAGTACCTC.

This clonotype came up many times. The rearrangement links TRBV28 to TRBJ1-2; D gene ambiguous. This CDR3 is built from 12 residues. The V gene's germline CDR1 is MDHEN and CDR2 SYDVKM. V lost 7 bases and J 8 bases, leaving 14 bases between the germline ends. CDR3 DNA sequence: TGTGCCAGCACAGATCGATATGGAGGCTACACCTTC. This sequence encodes CASTDRYGGYTF.